This is a list of T cell receptor beta chains from one sample in a study of cytomegalovirus exposure and HLA in healthy donors. Only in-frame clones appear in the TCRdb table, and some are missing; sequencing was by immunoSEQ multiplex PCR. Here the sample spans around 130,000 clones, roughly four fifths being singletons. Sequenced material: PBMCs. Source of these receptors: a woman aged 35 to 49 in good health and CMV-seropositive. Both conserved end residues are part of each CDR3. Fields, in order: clone size, V gene, J gene, CDR3 protein. Size is omitted from some rows. Given values are once, few, many or a class for expanded clones.

clone size: once; V gene: TRBV6-5; J gene: TRBJ1-2; CDR3 protein: CASSSRGGVYGYTF
clone size: -; V gene: TRBV7-8; J gene: TRBJ2-2; CDR3 protein: CASSLRDKTNTGELFF
clone size: few; V gene: TRBV4-2; J gene: TRBJ1-3; CDR3 protein: CASSPMGQGSGNTIYF
clone size: -; V gene: TRBV27; J gene: TRBJ2-1; CDR3 protein: CASSLTGGWDNEQFF
clone size: -; V gene: TRBV19; J gene: TRBJ2-3; CDR3 protein: CASSMGSGGSADTQYF
clone size: -; V gene: TRBV4-2; J gene: TRBJ2-4; CDR3 protein: CASSQDRGEDIQYF
clone size: -; V gene: TRBV2; J gene: TRBJ2-1; CDR3 protein: CASIKDGGNEQFF
clone size: -; V gene: TRBV2; J gene: TRBJ2-5; CDR3 protein: CASSESGGETQYF
clone size: few; V gene: TRBV7-8; J gene: TRBJ1-5; CDR3 protein: CASSRGGAQNQPQHF
clone size: -; V gene: TRBV30; J gene: TRBJ1-1; CDR3 protein: CAWRKTSRTGNTEAFF
clone size: once; V gene: TRBV28; J gene: TRBJ2-5; CDR3 protein: CASSPGIGETQYF
clone size: -; V gene: TRBV27; J gene: TRBJ2-7; CDR3 protein: CASPRDRLTYEQYF
clone size: once; V gene: TRBV7-2; J gene: TRBJ2-5; CDR3 protein: CASSIDRVETQYF
clone size: -; V gene: TRBV7-8; J gene: TRBJ2-1; CDR3 protein: CASSRDRGNYNEQFF
clone size: -; V gene: TRBV7-3; J gene: TRBJ1-4; CDR3 protein: CASSRGAGEKLFF
clone size: -; V gene: TRBV9; J gene: TRBJ2-2; CDR3 protein: CASSSPLASGGTGELFF
clone size: -; V gene: TRBV28; J gene: TRBJ2-1; CDR3 protein: CATSSGYEQFF
clone size: -; V gene: TRBV5-6; J gene: TRBJ2-7; CDR3 protein: CASSLEDRGGHEQYF
clone size: -; V gene: TRBV5-3; J gene: TRBJ2-7; CDR3 protein: CARSLGFLGGSYEQYF
clone size: -; V gene: TRBV6-1; J gene: TRBJ2-7; CDR3 protein: CASGRITYEQYF
clone size: -; V gene: TRBV29-1; J gene: TRBJ2-1; CDR3 protein: CSVRTGATQFF
clone size: -; V gene: TRBV27; J gene: TRBJ2-1; CDR3 protein: CASSLSAGYEQFF
clone size: -; V gene: TRBV7-2; J gene: TRBJ2-7; CDR3 protein: CASSTSGVGSYEQYF
clone size: -; V gene: TRBV30; J gene: TRBJ1-1; CDR3 protein: CAWRRGLGAFF
clone size: -; V gene: TRBV30; J gene: TRBJ1-2; CDR3 protein: CAWSVRLGDYGYTF